A single sample is the source of the 2 T cell receptor beta chains below, sequenced in a study of blood T cell repertoires in COVID-19 (dated by TCRdb to about 2020). Libraries were prepared through the immunoSEQ multiplex PCR assay. Entries here come from immuneACCESS through TCRdb and include only in-frame sequences with V and J called. Some clones fail to appear in such tables; in the studies checked, an unresolved V gene covers under half of the shortfall, and the cause of the remainder is unknown. This sample has 250,000 to 300,000 clones in its table, and just under 90% of those were observed once. The ten largest clonotypes hold 1.9% of the sample. The sequencing sample was made of PBMCs or T cells enriched from blood (not recorded which). These receptors originate from a woman aged 55-75 years who had recovered from COVID-19.

The chain combines TRBV2 with TRBJ1-2, with D uncertain. V was shortened by 3 bases and J by 4 bases, with 6 bases between the two germline ends. CDR3 length: 12 amino acids. Germline V gene data show CDR1 as SNHLY and CDR2 as FYNNEI. CDR3 nucleotide sequence: TGTGCCAGCAGTGAGGGCACCTATGGCTACACCTTC. Translation: CASSEGTYGYTF.

Comment on this clone: The sample contains more than one DNA sequence encoding this CDR3. The rearrangement uses TRBV30 and TRBJ1-1, with D unclear. The CDR3 covers 13 residues. Germline values: CDR1 GTSNPN, CDR2 SVGIG (reference sequence). V dropped 2 bases and J dropped 0 bases, with 7 bases sitting between them. Written as DNA, the CDR3 is TGTGCCTGGAGTAAGCTCATGAACACTGAAGCTTTCTTT. Translating gives CAWSKLMNTEAFF.